This TCR beta chain was identified in a study of OX40 agonist ivuxolimab in advanced cancers. Overall study context: Patients receiving dose escalation had hepatocellular carcinoma, melanoma, renal cell or head and neck cancer. Antecedent anti-PD-1, anti-PD-L1 or anti-CTLA-4 therapy was permissible, with 40% having received some. Overall study findings and caveats: CD8+ T cells showed, on average, more clonal expansion than CD4+ cells.

Libraries were prepared by immunoSEQ multiplex PCR; TCRdb keeps only in-frame clonotypes and omits some of them. The sample contains some 54,000 clones, over 75% of which appear only once. Details on this clone: Its target is not known.

The CDR3 is 14 residues long. Germline V gene lookup returns CDR1 KGHSH and CDR2 LQKENI. The germline V and J ends were trimmed by 3 bases and 6 bases, with 11 bases remaining between them. Autoimmune disease history or systemic immunosuppression barred patients. This clonotype was sampled from an adult with an advanced solid tumor such as melanoma, head and neck, liver or kidney cancer. This specimen consisted of CD4+ or CD8+ T cells sorted from blood, obtained in a trial of the OX40 agonist ivuxolimab. The rearrangement joins TRBV18 to TRBJ2-2, with D possibly TRBD1 on 6 matching bases. As DNA, the CDR3 is TGTGCCAGCTCACCGGAACAGGGATCCGGGGAGCTGTTTTTT. It codes for CASSPEQGSGELFF.